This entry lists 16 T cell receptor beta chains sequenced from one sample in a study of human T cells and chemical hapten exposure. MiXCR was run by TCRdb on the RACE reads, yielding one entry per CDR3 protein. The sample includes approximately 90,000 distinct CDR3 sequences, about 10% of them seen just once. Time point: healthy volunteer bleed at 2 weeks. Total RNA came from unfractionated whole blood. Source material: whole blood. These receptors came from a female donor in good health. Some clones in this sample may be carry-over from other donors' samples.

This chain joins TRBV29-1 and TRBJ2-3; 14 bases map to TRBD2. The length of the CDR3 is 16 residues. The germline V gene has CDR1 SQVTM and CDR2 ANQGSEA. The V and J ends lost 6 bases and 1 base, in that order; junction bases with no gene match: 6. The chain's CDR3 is CSVRKGLAGGTDTQYF. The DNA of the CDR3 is TGCAGCGTCCGAAAGGGACTAGCGGGAGGCACAGATACGCAGTATTTT.

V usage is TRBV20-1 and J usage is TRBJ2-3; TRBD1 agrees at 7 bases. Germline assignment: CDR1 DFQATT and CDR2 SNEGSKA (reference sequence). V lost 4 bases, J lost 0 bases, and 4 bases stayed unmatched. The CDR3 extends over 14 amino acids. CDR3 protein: CSATRTGSTDTQYF. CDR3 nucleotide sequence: TGCAGTGCTACCCGGACAGGAAGCACAGATACGCAGTATTTT.

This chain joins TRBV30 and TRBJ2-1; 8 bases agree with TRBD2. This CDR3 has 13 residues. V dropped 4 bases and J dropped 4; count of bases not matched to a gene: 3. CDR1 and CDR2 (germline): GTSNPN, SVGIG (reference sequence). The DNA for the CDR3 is TGTGCCTGGATAGCGGGGAAATACAATGAGCAGTTCTTC. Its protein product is CAWIAGKYNEQFF.

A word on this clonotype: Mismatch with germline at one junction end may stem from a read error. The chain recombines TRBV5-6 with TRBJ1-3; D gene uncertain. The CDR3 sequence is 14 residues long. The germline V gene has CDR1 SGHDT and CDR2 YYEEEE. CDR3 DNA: TGTGTCAGCAGTGCTGTGTGGTACGGAAACACCATATATTTT. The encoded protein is CVSSAVWYGNTIYF. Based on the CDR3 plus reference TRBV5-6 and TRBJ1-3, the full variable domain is DAGVTQSPTHLIKTRGQQVTLRCSPKSGHDTVSWYQQALGQGPQFIFQYYEEEERQRGNFPDRFSGHQFPNYSSELNVNALLLGDSALYLCVSSAVWYGNTIYFGEGSWLTVV.

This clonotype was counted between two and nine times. Written as DNA, the CDR3 is TGTGCCAGCAGCGTAGGGGCGGGAGACGCAGAGACCCAGTACTTC. Its translation is CASSVGAGDAETQYF. The J gene is TRBJ2-5, the V gene TRBV9; 7 bases line up with TRBD2. This CDR3 comprises 15 residues. CDR1 and CDR2 (germline): SGDLS, YYNGEE. The J segment lost 4 bases and the V segment lost 0 bases, leaving 6 bases of the junction unmatched.

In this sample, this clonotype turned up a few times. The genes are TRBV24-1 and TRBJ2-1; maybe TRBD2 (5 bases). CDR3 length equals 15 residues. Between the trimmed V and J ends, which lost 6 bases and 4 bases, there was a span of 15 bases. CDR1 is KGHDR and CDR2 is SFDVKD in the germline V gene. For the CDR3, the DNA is TGTGCCACCAGTAAAGCGGAGCTAGGTTACAATGAGCAGTTCTTC. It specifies CATSKAELGYNEQFF.

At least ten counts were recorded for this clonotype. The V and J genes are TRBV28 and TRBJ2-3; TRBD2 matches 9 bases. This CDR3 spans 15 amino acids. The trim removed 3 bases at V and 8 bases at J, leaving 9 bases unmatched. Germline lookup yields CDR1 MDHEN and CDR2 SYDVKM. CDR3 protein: CASSLPSGNSGTQYF. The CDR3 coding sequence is TGTGCCAGCAGTTTGCCTAGCGGGAATAGTGGTACGCAGTATTTT.

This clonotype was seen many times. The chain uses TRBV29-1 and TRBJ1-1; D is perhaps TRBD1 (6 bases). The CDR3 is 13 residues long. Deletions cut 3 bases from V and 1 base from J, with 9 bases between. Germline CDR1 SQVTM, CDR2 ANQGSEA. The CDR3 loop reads CSVEGHQNTEAFF. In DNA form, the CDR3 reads TGCAGCGTTGAGGGACACCAGAACACTGAAGCTTTCTTT.

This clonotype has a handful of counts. CDR3 coding DNA: TGTGCCACCAGAAGTGAGGAAGATGAGCAGTTCTTC. It specifies CATRSEEDEQFF. The chain joins TRBV24-1 to TRBJ2-1; no clear D. The CDR3 extends over 12 amino acids. Germline V lookup: CDR1 KGHDR, CDR2 SFDVKD. Trimming took off 7 bases at V and 8 bases at J, with 11 bases between the two ends.

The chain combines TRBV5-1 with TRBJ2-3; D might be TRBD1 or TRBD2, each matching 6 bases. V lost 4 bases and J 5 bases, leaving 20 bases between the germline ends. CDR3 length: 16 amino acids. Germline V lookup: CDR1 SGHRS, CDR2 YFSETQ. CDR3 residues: CASSPVGGLSGDTQYF. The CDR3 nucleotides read TGCGCCAGCAGCCCTGTAGGGGGGCTAAGTGGAGATACGCAGTATTTT.

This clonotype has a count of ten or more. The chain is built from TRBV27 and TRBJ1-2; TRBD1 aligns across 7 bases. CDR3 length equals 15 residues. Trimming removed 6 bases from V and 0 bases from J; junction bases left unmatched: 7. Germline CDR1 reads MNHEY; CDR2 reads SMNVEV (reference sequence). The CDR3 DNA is TGTGCCAGCAGCTGGGACAGCCGAACTAACTATGGCTACACCTTC. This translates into CASSWDSRTNYGYTF.

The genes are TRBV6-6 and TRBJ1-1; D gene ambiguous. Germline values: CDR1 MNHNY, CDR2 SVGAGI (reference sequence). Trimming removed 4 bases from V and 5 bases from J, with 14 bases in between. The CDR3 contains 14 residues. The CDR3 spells CASSSSDGLTEAFF. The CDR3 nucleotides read TGTGCCAGCAGTTCCTCGGACGGACTAACTGAAGCTTTCTTT.

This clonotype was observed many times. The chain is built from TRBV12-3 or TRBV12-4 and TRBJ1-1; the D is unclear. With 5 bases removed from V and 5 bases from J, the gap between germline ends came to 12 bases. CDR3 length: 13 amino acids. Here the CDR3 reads CASSTGQKTEAFF. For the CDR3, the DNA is TGTGCCAGCAGTACGGGCCAGAAGACTGAAGCTTTCTTT.

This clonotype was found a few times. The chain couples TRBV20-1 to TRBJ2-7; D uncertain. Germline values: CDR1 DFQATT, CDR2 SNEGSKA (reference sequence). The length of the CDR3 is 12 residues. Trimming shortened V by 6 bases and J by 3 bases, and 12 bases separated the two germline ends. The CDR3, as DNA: TGCAGTGCCCCCGCCCCGGACTACGAGCAGTACTTC. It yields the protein CSAPAPDYEQYF.

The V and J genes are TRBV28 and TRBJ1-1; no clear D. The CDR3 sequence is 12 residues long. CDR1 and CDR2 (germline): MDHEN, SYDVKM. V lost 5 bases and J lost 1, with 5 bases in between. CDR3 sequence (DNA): TGTGCCAGCAGTCTACAGAACACTGAAGCTTTCTTT. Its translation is CASSLQNTEAFF.

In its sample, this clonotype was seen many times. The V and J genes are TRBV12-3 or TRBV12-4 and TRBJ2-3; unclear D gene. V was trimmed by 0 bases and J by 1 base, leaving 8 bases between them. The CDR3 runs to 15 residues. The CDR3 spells CASSLAGLGTDTQYF. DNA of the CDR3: TGTGCCAGCAGTTTAGCGGGGTTGGGCACAGATACGCAGTATTTT.